The TCR beta chain under discussion was sequenced for a study of shared clonotypes between healthy human individuals. Per the study methods: ImmunoSEQ sequences covered only the junction and lacked quality scores; filtering therefore differed. The assay was immunoSEQ multiplex PCR, and TCRdb's table has in-frame clones only and misses some. From that table come the V and J calls and clone size; the DNA was used to work out D and trimming. Of about 680,000 clones listed, around 92% were seen once; the top ten hold roughly 24%. Naive CD8 cells, CD45RO-negative and positively selected for CCR7, excluded terminally differentiated effector memory CD45RA+ cells. The CDR3 is 15 residues long. Trimming shortened V by 5 bases and J by 0 bases, and 13 bases separated the two germline ends. Germline CDR1 SGHNT, CDR2 YYREEE (reference sequence).

Input material: naive CD8+ T cells sorted from blood. The sequence derives from a young man in good health. The chain employs TRBV5-4 and TRBJ2-3, with D uncertain. The CDR3 region has the DNA TGTGCCAGCAGAGGGATGTCCACTAGCACAGATACGCAGTATTTT. Translation: CASRGMSTSTDTQYF.